This T cell receptor (beta chain) was identified during a study of preoperative IRX-2 immunotherapy in early breast cancer. Noted treatment: preoperative locoregional IRX-2 cytokine immunotherapy. Patients received preoperative, locoregional IRX-2 cytokine immunotherapy in a phase Ib study. TCRdb keeps only in-frame clones here, not all; method: immunoSEQ multiplex PCR. The sample has roughly 43,000 clones, over 85% seen once. The clonotype was recovered from a human donor with breast cancer. The sequencing used tumor tissue, collected after IRX-2 immunotherapy.

The CDR3 loop reads CASSPAGRNTEAFF. In nucleotides, the CDR3 is TGTGCCAGCAGCCCGGCAGGGAGGAACACTGAAGCTTTCTTT. The chain is built from TRBV11-3 and TRBJ1-1; perhaps TRBD1 as D (5 bases). CDR3 size: 14 residues. V lost 5 bases and J 1 base, leaving 11 bases between the germline ends. Germline values: CDR1 SGHNT, CDR2 YENEEA.